This T cell receptor (beta chain) came from a study of vaccination and CD4 T cells after COVID-19. For the study at large: Cells received overlapping spike peptides from SARS-CoV-2, HCoV-NL63, HCoV-OC43 and HCoV-229E as stimulation.

Time point defined: late sampling 161 to 241 days after vaccination in a few convalescent patients. Treatment defined: approximately 11-day PBMC culture with coronavirus spike peptide pools or control peptides (ViraFEST assay). In regard to this clonotype: Antigen: not known.

The study sequenced cultured CD4+ T cell DNA using the Oncomine TCR Beta short-read assay. TCRdb recomputed calls from the PCR reads with MiXCR, one row per CDR3 protein. The sample lists nearly 25,000 distinct CDR3 sequences; approximately 28% were seen once. The clonotype was recovered from a human donor who had recovered from COVID-19. The sample was CD4+ T cells from blood, cultured in vitro, taken about 7 months after SARS-CoV-2 vaccination.

CDR3 residues: CASNKGGTLQETQYF. DNA of the CDR3: TGTGCCAGCAATAAGGGGGGGACACTCCAAGAGACCCAGTACTTC. The chain joins TRBV7-6 to TRBJ2-5; possible D gene TRBD2, 7 bases. The ends were cut back, 7 bases at V and 1 base at J, with 16 bases in the middle. The CDR3 covers 15 residues. The germline gives CDR1 SGHVS, CDR2 FNYEAQ.